These 23 T cell receptor beta chains originate from one sample sequenced in a study of blood T cell repertoires in COVID-19. Here immunoSEQ multiplex PCR was the method, and the copy in TCRdb shows in-frame clones only, minus some. The table shows roughly 200,000 clones, with 85% to 90% occurring only once. Input material: PBMCs or T cells enriched from blood (not recorded which). The receptor source for this set is a man aged 30-40 years who had recovered from COVID-19.

The chain uses TRBV27 and TRBJ2-5; possibly TRBD1 for D (7 bases). CDR1 is MNHEY and CDR2 is SMNVEV in the germline V gene (reference sequence). V was clipped by 2 bases and J by 6 bases, with 19 bases between them. This CDR3 has 16 amino acids. DNA for the CDR3: TGTGCCAGCAGTTTAATTGCCCGACAGGGAGGACAGACCCAGTACTTC. This translates into CASSLIARQGGQTQYF.

V and J are TRBV6-5 and TRBJ2-7; 10 bases align to TRBD1. The CDR3 totals 16 residues. V was pared by 2 bases and J by 3 bases, with 7 bases of the junction left unmatched. Germline V gene data show CDR1 as MNHEY and CDR2 as SVGAGI. The CDR3 protein is CASSYAPGTGVYEQYF. DNA for the CDR3: TGTGCCAGCAGTTACGCTCCCGGGACAGGGGTCTACGAGCAGTACTTC.

As DNA, the CDR3 is TGTGCCAGCAGTCTCAGGGGTATGTCTGGCTACACCTTC. Protein: CASSLRGMSGYTF. The V call is TRBV2, the J call TRBJ1-2; maybe TRBD1 (6 bases). The V gene's germline CDR1 is SNHLY and CDR2 FYNNEI. V dropped 5 bases and J dropped 7 bases, with 14 bases sitting between them. The CDR3 covers 13 residues.

This chain joins TRBV4-3 and TRBJ2-4; unclear D gene. Trimming stripped 0 bases from V and 0 bases from J, with 6 bases between. There are 15 residues in the CDR3. Germline CDR1 reads LGHNA; CDR2 reads YSLEER. This CDR3 is CASSQERAAKNIQYF. CDR3 in DNA: TGCGCCAGCAGCCAAGAACGAGCAGCCAAAAACATTCAGTACTTC.

The chain employs TRBV27 and TRBJ1-2; D remains unclear. Germline loops: CDR1 MNHEY, CDR2 SMNVEV (reference sequence). V was shortened by 2 bases and J by 8 bases, with 15 bases between the two germline ends. The CDR3 has 14 amino acids. The chain's CDR3 is CASSLRQTSTGYTF. The CDR3, as DNA: TGTGCCAGCAGTTTAAGGCAGACCTCGACAGGCTACACCTTC.

This CDR3 reads CASRSLAGEANTGELFF. The CDR3 nucleotides are TGTGCCAGCAGATCCCTAGCGGGGGAAGCGAACACCGGGGAGCTGTTTTTT. The chain employs TRBV11-2 and TRBJ2-2; 10 positions agree with TRBD2. After removal of 6 bases from V and 0 bases from J, the junction contained 7 bases not matched to a gene. The CDR3 extends over 17 amino acids. CDR1 and CDR2 from the germline V gene are SGHAT and FQNNGV.

The rearrangement joins TRBV28 to TRBJ2-2; no reliable D call. The V gene lost 7 bases and the J gene lost 1 base, with 7 bases spanning the gap. The CDR3 contains 13 residues. Germline V lookup: CDR1 MDHEN, CDR2 SYDVKM. CDR3 DNA: TGTGCCAGCAACCCGGGGAACACCGGGGAGCTGTTTTTT. It codes for CASNPGNTGELFF.

This clone was picked up one time. The chain uses TRBV18 and TRBJ2-1, with a weak D call TRBD1 (7 bases). The CDR3 is 16 amino acids. V was clipped by 3 bases and J by 4 bases, with 16 bases between them. Germline CDR1 is KGHSH and CDR2 is LQKENI. The CDR3 sequence is CASSPRSTGTYNEQFF. The CDR3 coding sequence is TGTGCCAGCTCACCTAGATCGACAGGGACTTACAATGAGCAGTTCTTC.

The chain uses TRBV6-5 and TRBJ1-1; D is unclear. From germline, CDR1 is MNHEY and CDR2 SVGAGI. The CDR3 is 12 residues long. The V gene lost 5 bases and the J gene lost 0 bases, with 4 bases spanning the gap. CDR3 coding DNA: TGTGCCAGCAGTATAATGAACACTGAAGCTTTCTTT. Its translation: CASSIMNTEAFF.

This rearrangement joins TRBV11-2 to TRBJ1-2; the D is unclear. Trimming cost V 5 bases and J 4 bases, with 14 bases left between them. The V gene's germline CDR1 is SGHAT and CDR2 FQNNGV. This CDR3 has 14 residues. CDR3 sequence reads: CASSPGGRVYGYTF. In DNA, the CDR3 is TGTGCCAGCAGCCCTGGAGGCAGAGTCTATGGCTACACCTTC.

The DNA of the CDR3 is TGTGCCAGCAGTCCTTCCGGGACTAGCACCGAGACCCAGTACTTC. It translates to CASSPSGTSTETQYF. V and J are TRBV6-5 and TRBJ2-5; 9 positions match TRBD2. CDR3 length: 15 residues. CDR1 and CDR2 from the germline V gene are MNHEY and SVGAGI. With V trimmed by 5 bases and J by 5 bases, 9 bases remained unmatched.

As DNA, the CDR3 is TGTGCCAGCAGCTTGATCCGGGACAAAAGCTACGAGCAGTACTTC. It translates to CASSLIRDKSYEQYF. The gene calls are TRBV6-2 or TRBV6-3 and TRBJ2-7; possibly TRBD1 for D (6 bases). The V gene lost 6 bases and the J gene lost 3 bases, with 18 bases spanning the gap. The CDR3 consists of 15 residues. Germline CDR1 reads MNHEY; CDR2 reads SVGEGT.

J is TRBJ2-5 and V is TRBV14; 9 nucleotides agree with TRBD2. The germline gives CDR1 SGHDN, CDR2 FVKESK. J gave up 5 bases and V 4 bases, and 11 bases lay outside the gene matches. The CDR3 is 16 residues long. The CDR3 loop is CASSLPPGLAGETQYF. The DNA for the CDR3 is TGTGCCAGCAGCCTACCGCCGGGACTAGCTGGGGAGACCCAGTACTTC.

V and J are TRBV7-9 and TRBJ2-1; D remains ambiguous. The CDR3 is 15 amino acids. CDR1 SEHNR and CDR2 FQNEAQ come from the germline V gene (reference sequence). The V end lost 0 bases, the J end lost 6 bases, and 12 bases lay between the germline ends. The CDR3 sequence is CASSLAWASFNEQFF. For the CDR3, the DNA is TGTGCCAGCAGCTTAGCGTGGGCGAGTTTCAATGAGCAGTTCTTC.

The genes are TRBV7-9 and TRBJ1-1; 7 positions agree with TRBD1. This CDR3 has 14 amino acids. CDR1 and CDR2 from the germline V gene are SEHNR and FQNEAQ (reference sequence). J lost 5 bases, V lost 5 bases, and 8 bases had no gene match. CDR3 in DNA: TGTGCCAGCAGCCCCCGACAGGGTATGACTGAAGCTTTCTTT. This encodes CASSPRQGMTEAFF.

The rearrangement joins TRBV6-6 to TRBJ2-7; weak D call: TRBD1 (6 bases). The CDR3 covers 14 residues. V lost 2 bases and J lost 0, with 8 bases in between. CDR1 is MNHNY and CDR2 is SVGAGI in the germline V gene (reference sequence). CDR3 region: CASSYGDNSYEQYF. CDR3 bases: TGTGCCAGCAGTTACGGGGACAACTCCTACGAGCAGTACTTC.

This clone was observed a single time. The chain employs TRBV29-1 and TRBJ2-5; D is uncertain. V was shortened by 4 bases and J by 1 base, with 7 bases between the two germline ends. CDR1 is SQVTM and CDR2 is ANQGSEA in the germline V gene. CDR3 length: 12 residues. CDR3 nucleotide sequence: TGCAGCGTTGTAGGAGCCCAAGAGACCCAGTACTTC. Its protein is CSVVGAQETQYF.

V gene TRBV19 combines with J gene TRBJ2-1; possible D gene TRBD1, 6 bases. V gave up 7 bases and J gave up 0 bases, with 19 bases separating them. CDR3 size: 17 residues. Germline-derived CDR1 and CDR2 are LNHDA and SQIVND (reference sequence). The CDR3 sequence is CASNEGVTGHSYNEQFF. The CDR3 DNA reads as TGTGCCAGTAATGAGGGGGTGACGGGACACTCCTACAATGAGCAGTTCTTC. The full variable domain, rest sourced from reference TRBV19 and TRBJ2-1, is DGGITQSPKYLFRKEGQNVTLSCEQNLNHDAMYWYRQDPGQGLRLIYYSQIVNDFQKGDIAEGYSVSREKKESFPLTVTSAQKNPTAFYLCASNEGVTGHSYNEQFFGPGTRLTVL.

The J gene is TRBJ2-3, the V gene TRBV6-5, with TRBD2 matching over 8 bases. With V trimmed by 4 bases and J by 8 bases, 8 bases remained unmatched. There are 14 residues in the CDR3. Germline values: CDR1 MNHEY, CDR2 SVGAGI. The DNA for the CDR3 is TGTGCCAGCAGTTTCACGACTAGCGTGGGTACGCAGTATTTT. This codes for CASSFTTSVGTQYF.

The chain joins TRBV19 to TRBJ2-7, with 10 nucleotides matching TRBD2. Germline V gene lookup returns CDR1 LNHDA and CDR2 SQIVND (reference sequence). This CDR3 has 17 residues. V dropped 5 bases and J dropped 1; count of bases not matched to a gene: 11. The CDR3 bases are TGTGCCAGTAGTCGAGGTAGCGGGAGGTTCTCTTCCTACGAGCAGTACTTC. It is translated as CASSRGSGRFSSYEQYF.

The chain employs TRBV21-1 and TRBJ1-2; no DNA check was done on the table's D call, TRBD1. TRBV21-1 is an annotated pseudogene. The CDR3 loop spans 16 amino acids. This CDR3 is CASSKDSGATNYGYTF. The CDR3 coding sequence is TGTGCCAGCAGCAAAGACTCAGGCGCTACTAACTATGGCTACACCTTC.

The chain joins TRBV25-1 to TRBJ1-6; D is uncertain. Germline-derived CDR1 and CDR2 are MGHDK and SYGVNS. The CDR3 covers 13 residues. Trimming removed 7 bases from V and 4 bases from J, with 8 bases in between. The CDR3 DNA reads as TGTGCCAGCATGAGAGGATATAATTCACCCCTCCACTTT. This codes for CASMRGYNSPLHF.

The V and J genes are TRBV15 and TRBJ2-2; D not resolved. This CDR3 region has 14 residues. CDR1 is LNHNV, CDR2 YYDKDF, per germline (reference sequence). The V gene lost 0 bases and the J gene lost 4 bases, with 6 bases spanning the gap. The CDR3 DNA reads TGTGCCACCAGCAGAGACGTGAGCACCGGGGAGCTGTTTTTT. Its translation is CATSRDVSTGELFF.